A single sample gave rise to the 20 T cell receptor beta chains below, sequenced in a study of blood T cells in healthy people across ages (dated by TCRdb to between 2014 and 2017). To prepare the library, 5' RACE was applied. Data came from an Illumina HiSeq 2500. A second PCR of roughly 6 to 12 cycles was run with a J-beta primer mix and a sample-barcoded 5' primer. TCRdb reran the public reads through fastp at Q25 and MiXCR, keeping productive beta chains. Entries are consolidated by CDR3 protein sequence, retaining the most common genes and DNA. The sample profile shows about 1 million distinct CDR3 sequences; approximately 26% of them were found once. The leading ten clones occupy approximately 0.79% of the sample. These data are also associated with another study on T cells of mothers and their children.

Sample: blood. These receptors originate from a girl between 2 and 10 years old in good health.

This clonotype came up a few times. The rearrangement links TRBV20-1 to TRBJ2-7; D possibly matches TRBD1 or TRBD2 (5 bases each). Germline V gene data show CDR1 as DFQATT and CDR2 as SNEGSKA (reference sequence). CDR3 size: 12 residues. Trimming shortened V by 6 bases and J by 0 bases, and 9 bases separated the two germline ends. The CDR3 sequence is CSATGPSYEQYF. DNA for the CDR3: TGCAGTGCAACGGGGCCCTCCTACGAGCAGTACTTC.

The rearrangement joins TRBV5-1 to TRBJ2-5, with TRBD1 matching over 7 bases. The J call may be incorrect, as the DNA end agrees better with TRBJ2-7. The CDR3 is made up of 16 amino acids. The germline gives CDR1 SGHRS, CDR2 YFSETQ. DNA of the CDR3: TGCGCCAGCAGCTTGGTGGGACAGCCTTCCTCCTACGAGCAGTACTTC. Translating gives CASSLVGQPSSYEQYF.

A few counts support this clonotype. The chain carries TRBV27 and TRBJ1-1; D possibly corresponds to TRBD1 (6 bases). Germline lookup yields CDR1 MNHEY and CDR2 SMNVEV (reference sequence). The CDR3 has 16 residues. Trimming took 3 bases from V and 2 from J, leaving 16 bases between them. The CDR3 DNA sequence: TGTGCCAGCAGTTTGGGAAATAGGGGGGCTAACACTGAAGCTTTCTTT. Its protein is CASSLGNRGANTEAFF.

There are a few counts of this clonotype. CDR3 coding DNA: TGTGCCAGCAGCTTAGGAGGGCTAGTTGAAACCCACGAGCAGTACTTC. Its translation is CASSLGGLVETHEQYF. V is TRBV7-8 and J is TRBJ2-5; D perhaps matches TRBD2 (5 bases). The tail of the sequence fits TRBJ2-7 better, so the J call may be wrong. Per germline, CDR1 SGHVS and CDR2 FQNEAQ. This CDR3 has 16 amino acids.

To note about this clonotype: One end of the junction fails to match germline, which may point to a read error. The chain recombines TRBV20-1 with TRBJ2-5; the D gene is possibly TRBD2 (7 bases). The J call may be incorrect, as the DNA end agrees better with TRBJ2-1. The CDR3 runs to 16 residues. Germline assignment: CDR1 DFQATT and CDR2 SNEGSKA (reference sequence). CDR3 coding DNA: TGCAGTGCTGGAGGCGCGGGGGCCCACTCCTGCAATGAGCAGTTCTTC. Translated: CSAGGAGAHSCNEQFF.

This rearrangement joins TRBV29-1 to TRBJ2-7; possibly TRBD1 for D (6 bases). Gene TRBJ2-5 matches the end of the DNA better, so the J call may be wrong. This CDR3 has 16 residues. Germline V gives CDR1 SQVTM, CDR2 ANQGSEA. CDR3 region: CSVEDPGDLIQETQYF. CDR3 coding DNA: TGCAGCGTTGAAGATCCAGGGGACCTAATCCAAGAGACCCAGTACTTC.

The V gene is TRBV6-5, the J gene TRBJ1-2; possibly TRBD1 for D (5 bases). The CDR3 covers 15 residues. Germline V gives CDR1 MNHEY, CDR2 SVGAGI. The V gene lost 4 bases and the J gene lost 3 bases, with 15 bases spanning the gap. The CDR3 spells CASSFDSPRDYGYTF. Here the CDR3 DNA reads TGTGCCAGCAGTTTTGACAGTCCTCGCGACTATGGCTACACCTTC.

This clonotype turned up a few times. CDR3 in DNA: TGCGCCACCAGGGACACCCCGAACACCGGGGAGCTGTTTTTT. Amino acids: CATRDTPNTGELFF. The chain carries TRBV5-1 and TRBJ2-2; tentatively, D is TRBD1 (6 bases). V was trimmed by 9 bases and J by 0 bases, leaving 12 bases between them. The CDR3 sequence is 14 residues long. Germline CDR1 and CDR2: SGHRS and YFSETQ.

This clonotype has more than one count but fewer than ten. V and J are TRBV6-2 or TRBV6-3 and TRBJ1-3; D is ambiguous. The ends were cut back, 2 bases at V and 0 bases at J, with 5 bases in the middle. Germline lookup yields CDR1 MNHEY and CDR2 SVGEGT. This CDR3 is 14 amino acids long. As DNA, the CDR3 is TGTGCCAGCAGTTACGCCATCTCTGGAAACACCATATATTTT. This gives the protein CASSYAISGNTIYF.

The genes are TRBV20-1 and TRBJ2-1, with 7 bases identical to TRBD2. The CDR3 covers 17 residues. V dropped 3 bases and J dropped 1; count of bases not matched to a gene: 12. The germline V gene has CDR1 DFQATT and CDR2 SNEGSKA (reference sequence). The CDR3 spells CSASSLFSGSSYNEQFF. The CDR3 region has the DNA TGCAGTGCTAGTTCCCTGTTTAGCGGGTCTTCCTACAATGAGCAGTTCTTC.

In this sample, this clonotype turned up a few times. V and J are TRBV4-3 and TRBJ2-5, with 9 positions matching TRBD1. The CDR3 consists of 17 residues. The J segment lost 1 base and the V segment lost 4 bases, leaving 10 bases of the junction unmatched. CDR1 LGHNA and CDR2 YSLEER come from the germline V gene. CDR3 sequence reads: CASSLRSGTGFQETQYF. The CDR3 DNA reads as TGCGCCAGCAGCCTGCGATCCGGGACAGGGTTCCAAGAGACCCAGTACTTC.

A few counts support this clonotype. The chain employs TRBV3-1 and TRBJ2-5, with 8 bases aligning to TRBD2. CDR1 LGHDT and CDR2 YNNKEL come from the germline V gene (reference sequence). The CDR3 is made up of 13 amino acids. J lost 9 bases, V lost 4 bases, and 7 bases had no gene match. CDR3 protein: CASSPMPGGAQYF. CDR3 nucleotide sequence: TGTGCCAGCAGCCCCATGCCGGGGGGGGCCCAGTACTTC.

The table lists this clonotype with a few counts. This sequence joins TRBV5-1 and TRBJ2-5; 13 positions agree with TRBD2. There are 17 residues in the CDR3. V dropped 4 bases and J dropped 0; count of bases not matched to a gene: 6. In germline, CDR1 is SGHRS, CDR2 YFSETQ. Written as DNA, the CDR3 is TGCGCCAGCAGCAATCCGGGACTAGCGGGGTACCAAGAGACCCAGTACTTC. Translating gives CASSNPGLAGYQETQYF.

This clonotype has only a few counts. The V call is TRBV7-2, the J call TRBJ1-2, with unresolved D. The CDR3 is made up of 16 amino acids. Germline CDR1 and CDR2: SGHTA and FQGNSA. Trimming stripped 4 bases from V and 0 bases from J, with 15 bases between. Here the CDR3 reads CASSSEVGPPNYGYTF. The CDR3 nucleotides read TGTGCCAGCAGCTCAGAAGTGGGCCCTCCTAACTATGGCTACACCTTC.

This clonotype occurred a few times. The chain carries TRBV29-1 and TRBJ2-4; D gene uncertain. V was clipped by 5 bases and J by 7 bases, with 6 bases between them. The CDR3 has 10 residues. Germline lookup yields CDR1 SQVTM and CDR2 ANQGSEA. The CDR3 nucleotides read TGCAGCGTTCAAGGGAACATTCAGTACTTC. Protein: CSVQGNIQYF. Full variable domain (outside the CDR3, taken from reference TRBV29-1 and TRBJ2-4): SAVISQKPSRDICQRGTSLTIQCQVDSQVTMMFWYRQQPGQSLTLIATANQGSEATYESGFVIDKFPISRPNLTFSTLTVSNMSPEDSSIYLCSVQGNIQYFGAGTRLSVL.

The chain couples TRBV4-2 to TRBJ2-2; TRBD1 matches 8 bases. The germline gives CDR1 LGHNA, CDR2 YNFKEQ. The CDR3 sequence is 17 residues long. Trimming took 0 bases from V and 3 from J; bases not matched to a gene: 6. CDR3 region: CASSQDPDRVDTGELFF. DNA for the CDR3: TGTGCCAGCAGCCAAGATCCGGACAGGGTGGACACCGGGGAGCTGTTTTTT.

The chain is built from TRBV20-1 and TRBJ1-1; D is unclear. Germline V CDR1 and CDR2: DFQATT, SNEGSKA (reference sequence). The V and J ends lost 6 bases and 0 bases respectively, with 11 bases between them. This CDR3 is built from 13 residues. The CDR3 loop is CSAVPDLNTEAFF. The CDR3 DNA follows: TGCAGTGCCGTCCCGGACTTGAACACTGAAGCTTTCTTT.

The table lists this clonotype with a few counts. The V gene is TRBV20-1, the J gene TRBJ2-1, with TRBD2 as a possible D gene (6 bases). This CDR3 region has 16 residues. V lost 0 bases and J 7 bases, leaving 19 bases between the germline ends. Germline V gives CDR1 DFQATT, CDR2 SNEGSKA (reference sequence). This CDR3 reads CSARDRSGVIDNEQFF. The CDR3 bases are TGCAGTGCTAGAGATCGGTCGGGAGTCATAGATAATGAGCAGTTCTTC.

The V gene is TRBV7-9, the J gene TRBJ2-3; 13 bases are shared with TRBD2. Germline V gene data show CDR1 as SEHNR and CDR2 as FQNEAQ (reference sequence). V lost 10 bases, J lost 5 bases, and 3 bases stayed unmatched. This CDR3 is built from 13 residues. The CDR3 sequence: CATRLAGGDTQYF. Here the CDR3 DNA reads TGTGCCACCCGACTAGCGGGGGGAGATACGCAGTATTTT.

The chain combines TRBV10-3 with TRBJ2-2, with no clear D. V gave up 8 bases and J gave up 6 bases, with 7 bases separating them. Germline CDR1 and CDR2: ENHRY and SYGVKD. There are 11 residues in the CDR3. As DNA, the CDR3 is TGTGCCATCGTCTCGGCCGGGGAGCTGTTTTTT. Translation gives CAIVSAGELFF.